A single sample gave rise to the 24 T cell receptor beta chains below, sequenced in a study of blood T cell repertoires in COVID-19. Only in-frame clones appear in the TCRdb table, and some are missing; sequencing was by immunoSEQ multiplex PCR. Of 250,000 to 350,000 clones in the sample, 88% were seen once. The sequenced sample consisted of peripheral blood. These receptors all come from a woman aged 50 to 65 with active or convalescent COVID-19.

The CDR3 region is CASNLAGGTDTQYF. CDR3 bases: TGTGCCAGCAACTTAGCGGGGGGGACAGATACGCAGTATTTT. This chain connects TRBV5-8 to TRBJ2-3, with TRBD2 matching over 11 bases. This CDR3 spans 14 amino acids. Per germline, CDR1 SGHTS and CDR2 YDEGEE. V was pared by 6 bases and J by 3 bases, with 3 bases of the junction left unmatched.

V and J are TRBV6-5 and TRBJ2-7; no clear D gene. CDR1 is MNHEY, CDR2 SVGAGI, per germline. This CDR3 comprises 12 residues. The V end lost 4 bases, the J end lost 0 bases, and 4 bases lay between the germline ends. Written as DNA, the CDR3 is TGTGCCAGCAGTTCGAGCTCCTACGAGCAGTACTTC. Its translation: CASSSSSYEQYF.

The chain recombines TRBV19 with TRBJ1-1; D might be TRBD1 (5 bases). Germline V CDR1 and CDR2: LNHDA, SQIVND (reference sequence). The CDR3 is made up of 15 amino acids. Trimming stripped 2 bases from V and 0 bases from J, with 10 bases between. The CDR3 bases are TGTGCCAGTAGTATATTTCGGGGGATGAACACTGAAGCTTTCTTT. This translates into CASSIFRGMNTEAFF.

CDR3 sequence (DNA): TGTGCCATCAGTGGGTCAGGGTTGAGGGCTGAAGCTTTCTTT. Amino acids: CAISGSGLRAEAFF. V gene TRBV10-3 combines with J gene TRBJ1-1, with D maybe TRBD1 (5 bases). V was pared by 4 bases and J by 6 bases, with 15 bases between. The length of the CDR3 is 14 residues. CDR1 is ENHRY, CDR2 SYGVKD, per germline.

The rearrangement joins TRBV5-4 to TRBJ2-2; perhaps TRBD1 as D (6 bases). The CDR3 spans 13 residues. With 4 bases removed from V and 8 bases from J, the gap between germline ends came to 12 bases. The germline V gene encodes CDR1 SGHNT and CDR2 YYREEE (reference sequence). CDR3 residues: CASSRTGLGELFF. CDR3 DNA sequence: TGTGCCAGCAGCCGTACAGGGCTGGGGGAGCTGTTTTTT.

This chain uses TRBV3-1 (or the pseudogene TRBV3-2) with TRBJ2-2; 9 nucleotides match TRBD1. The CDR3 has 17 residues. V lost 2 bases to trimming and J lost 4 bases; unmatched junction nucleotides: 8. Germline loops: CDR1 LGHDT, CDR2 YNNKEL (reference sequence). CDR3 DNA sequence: TGTGCCAGCAGCCAATTAATGGGACAGGGTCGCACCGGGGAGCTGTTTTTT. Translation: CASSQLMGQGRTGELFF.

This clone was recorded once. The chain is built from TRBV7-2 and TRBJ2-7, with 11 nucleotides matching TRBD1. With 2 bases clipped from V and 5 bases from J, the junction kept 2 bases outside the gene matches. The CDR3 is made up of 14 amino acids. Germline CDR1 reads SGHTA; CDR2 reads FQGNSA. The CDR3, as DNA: TGTGCCAGCAGCTTAAGGACAGGGGGCGACGAGCAGTACTTC. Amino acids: CASSLRTGGDEQYF.

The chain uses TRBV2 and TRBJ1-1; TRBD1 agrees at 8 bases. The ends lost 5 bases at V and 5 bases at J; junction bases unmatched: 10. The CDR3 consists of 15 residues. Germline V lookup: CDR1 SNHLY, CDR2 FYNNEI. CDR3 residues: CASSIQQGGGTEAFF. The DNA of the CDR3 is TGTGCCAGCAGTATACAACAGGGGGGCGGAACTGAAGCTTTCTTT.

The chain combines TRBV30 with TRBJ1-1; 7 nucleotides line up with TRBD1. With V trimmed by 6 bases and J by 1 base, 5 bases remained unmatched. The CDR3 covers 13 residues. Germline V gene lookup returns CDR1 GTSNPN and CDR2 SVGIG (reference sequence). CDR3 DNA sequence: TGTGCCTGTCAGGGGGTCAGGAACACTGAAGCTTTCTTT. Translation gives CACQGVRNTEAFF.

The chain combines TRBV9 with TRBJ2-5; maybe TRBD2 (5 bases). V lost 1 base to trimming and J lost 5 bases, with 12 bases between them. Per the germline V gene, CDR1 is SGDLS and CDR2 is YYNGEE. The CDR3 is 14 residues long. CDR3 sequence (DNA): TGTGCCAGCAGCGTAAGGGATGGAGGCGAGACCCAGTACTTC. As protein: CASSVRDGGETQYF.

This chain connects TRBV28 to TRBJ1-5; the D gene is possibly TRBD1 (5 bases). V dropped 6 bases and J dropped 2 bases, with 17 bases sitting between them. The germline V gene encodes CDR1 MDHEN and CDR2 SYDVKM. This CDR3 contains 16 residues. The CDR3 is CASSPSGGTRNQPQHF. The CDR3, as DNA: TGTGCCAGCAGCCCATCGGGAGGGACCCGCAATCAGCCCCAGCATTTT.

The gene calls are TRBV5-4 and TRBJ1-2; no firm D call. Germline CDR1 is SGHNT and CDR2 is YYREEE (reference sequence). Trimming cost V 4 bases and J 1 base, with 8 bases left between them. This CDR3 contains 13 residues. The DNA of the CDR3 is TGTGCCAGCAGCGAGGATATTAACTATGGCTACACCTTC. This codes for CASSEDINYGYTF.

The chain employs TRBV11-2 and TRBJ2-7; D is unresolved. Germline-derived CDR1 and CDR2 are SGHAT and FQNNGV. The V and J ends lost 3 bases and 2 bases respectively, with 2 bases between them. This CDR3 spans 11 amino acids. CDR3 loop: CASSFTYEQYF. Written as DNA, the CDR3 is TGTGCCAGCAGCTTCACCTACGAGCAGTACTTC.

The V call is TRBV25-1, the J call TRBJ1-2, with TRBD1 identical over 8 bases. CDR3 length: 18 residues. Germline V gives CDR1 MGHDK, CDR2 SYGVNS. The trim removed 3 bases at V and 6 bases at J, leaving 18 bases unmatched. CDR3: CASSDDGRTLTGGDGYTF. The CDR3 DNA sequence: TGTGCCAGCAGTGATGACGGGAGAACGCTCACAGGGGGAGATGGCTACACCTTC.

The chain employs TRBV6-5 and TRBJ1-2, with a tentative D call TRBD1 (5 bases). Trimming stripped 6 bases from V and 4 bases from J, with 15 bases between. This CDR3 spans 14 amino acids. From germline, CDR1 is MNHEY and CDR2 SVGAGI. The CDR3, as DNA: TGTGCCAGCAGCGGGGGGGGGACTCTCTATGGCTACACCTTC. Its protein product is CASSGGGTLYGYTF.

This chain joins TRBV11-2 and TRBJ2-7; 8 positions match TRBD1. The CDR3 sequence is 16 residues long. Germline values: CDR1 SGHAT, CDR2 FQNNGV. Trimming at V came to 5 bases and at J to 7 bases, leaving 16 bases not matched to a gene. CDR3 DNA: TGTGCCAGCAGCCCCCTCCCTGGACAGGGTGGCCGAGAGCAGTACTTC. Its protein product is CASSPLPGQGGREQYF. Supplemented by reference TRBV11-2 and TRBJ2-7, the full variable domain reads EAGVAQSPRYKIIEKRQSVAFWCNPISGHATLYWYQQILGQGPKLLIQFQNNGVVDDSQLPKDRFSAERLKGVDSTLKIQPAKLEDSAVYLCASSPLPGQGGREQYFGPGTRLTVT.

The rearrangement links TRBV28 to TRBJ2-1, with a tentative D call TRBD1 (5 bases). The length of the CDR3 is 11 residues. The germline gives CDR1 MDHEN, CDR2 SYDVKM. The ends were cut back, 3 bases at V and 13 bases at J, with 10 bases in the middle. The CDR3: CASSFSTGQFF. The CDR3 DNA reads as TGTGCCAGCAGTTTTAGCACAGGACAGTTCTTC.

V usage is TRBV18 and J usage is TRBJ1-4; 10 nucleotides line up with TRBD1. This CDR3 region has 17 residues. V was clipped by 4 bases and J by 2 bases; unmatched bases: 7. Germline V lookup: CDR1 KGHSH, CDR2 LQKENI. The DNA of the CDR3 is TGTGCCAGCTCACTACGGACAGGGGGGTCGACTAATGAAAAACTGTTTTTT. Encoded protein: CASSLRTGGSTNEKLFF.

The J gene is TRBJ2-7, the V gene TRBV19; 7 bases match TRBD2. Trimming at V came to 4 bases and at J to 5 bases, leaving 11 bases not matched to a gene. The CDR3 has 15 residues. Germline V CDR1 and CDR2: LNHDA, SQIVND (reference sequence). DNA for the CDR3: TGTGCCAGTAGTAATGGAGAGCGGGAAACGCACGAGCAGTACTTC. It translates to CASSNGERETHEQYF.

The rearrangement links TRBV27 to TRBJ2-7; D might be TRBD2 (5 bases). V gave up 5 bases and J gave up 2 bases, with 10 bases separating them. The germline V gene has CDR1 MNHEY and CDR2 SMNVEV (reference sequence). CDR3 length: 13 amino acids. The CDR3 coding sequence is TGTGCCAGCAGTCCTTCCGGGACCTACGAGCAGTACTTC. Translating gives CASSPSGTYEQYF.

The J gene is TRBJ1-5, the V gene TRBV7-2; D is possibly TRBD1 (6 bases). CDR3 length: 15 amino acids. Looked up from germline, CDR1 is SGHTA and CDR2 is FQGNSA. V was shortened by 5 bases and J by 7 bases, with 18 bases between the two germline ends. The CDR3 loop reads CASSPFTGTVQPQHF. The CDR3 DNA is TGTGCCAGCAGCCCCTTCACAGGGACCGTCCAGCCCCAGCATTTT.

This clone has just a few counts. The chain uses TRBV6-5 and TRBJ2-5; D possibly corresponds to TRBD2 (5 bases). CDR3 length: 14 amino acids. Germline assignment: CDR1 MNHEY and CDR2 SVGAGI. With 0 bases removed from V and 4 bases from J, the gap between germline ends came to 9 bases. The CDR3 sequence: CASSYSGSGETQYF. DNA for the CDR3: TGTGCCAGCAGTTACTCAGGGAGTGGAGAGACCCAGTACTTC.

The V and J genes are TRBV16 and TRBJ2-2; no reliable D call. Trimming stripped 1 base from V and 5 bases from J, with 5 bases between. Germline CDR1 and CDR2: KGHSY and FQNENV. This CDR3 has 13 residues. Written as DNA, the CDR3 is TGTGCCAGCAGCCAATATCCAACCGGGGAGCTGTTTTTT. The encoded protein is CASSQYPTGELFF.

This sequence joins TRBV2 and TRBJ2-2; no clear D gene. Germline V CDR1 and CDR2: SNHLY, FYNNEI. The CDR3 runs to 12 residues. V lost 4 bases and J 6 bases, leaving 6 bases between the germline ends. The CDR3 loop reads CASSAEAGELFF. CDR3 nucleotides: TGTGCCAGCAGTGCCGAGGCCGGGGAGCTGTTTTTT.